This T cell receptor (beta chain) was sequenced in a study of monozygotic twins with cystic fibrosis. Findings and limits, study-wide: Clonality was generally low (median about 0.0097), higher in the most severe patients. Unrelated CF individuals shared fewer identical clonotypes than monozygotic CF twins. Shared CDR3 numbers were not associated with age, concordance or severity. In 13 of 16 pairs, V gene usage was closest to the co-twin's.

Assay used: immunoSEQ multiplex PCR; TCRdb lists only in-frame clones, some missing. This table holds around 33,000 clones, 75% to 90% found once. CDR3 size: 15 residues. The junction had 4 bases not matched to a gene; V was cut back by 2 bases and J by 1 base. Germline CDR1 LGHNA, CDR2 YSLEER. Comment on this clone: The antigen is not known.

The sample was blood. The chain has TRBV4-3 and TRBJ1-1; TRBD1 matches at 7 bases. The TCR originated in a girl aged 2-10 years with cystic fibrosis. CDR3 region: CASSQYPGGNTEAFF. CDR3 coding DNA: TGCGCCAGCAGCCAATATCCAGGGGGGAACACTGAAGCTTTCTTT.